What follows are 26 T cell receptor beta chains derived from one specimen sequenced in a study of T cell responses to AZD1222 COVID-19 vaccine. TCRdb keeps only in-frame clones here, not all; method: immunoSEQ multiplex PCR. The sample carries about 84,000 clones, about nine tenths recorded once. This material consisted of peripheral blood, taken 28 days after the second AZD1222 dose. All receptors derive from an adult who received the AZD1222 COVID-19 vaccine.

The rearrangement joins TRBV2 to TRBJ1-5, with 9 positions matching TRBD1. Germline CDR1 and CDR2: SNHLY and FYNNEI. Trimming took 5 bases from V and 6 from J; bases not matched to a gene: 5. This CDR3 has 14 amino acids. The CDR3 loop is CASSLQGASQPQHF. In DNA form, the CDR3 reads TGTGCCAGCAGTTTACAGGGGGCGAGTCAGCCCCAGCATTTT.

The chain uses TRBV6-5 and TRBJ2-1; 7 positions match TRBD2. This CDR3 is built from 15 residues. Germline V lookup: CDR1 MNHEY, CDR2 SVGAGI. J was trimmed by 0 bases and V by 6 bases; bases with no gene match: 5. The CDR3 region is CASRSRDYSYNEQFF. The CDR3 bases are TGTGCCAGCAGGTCTAGGGACTACTCCTACAATGAGCAGTTCTTC.

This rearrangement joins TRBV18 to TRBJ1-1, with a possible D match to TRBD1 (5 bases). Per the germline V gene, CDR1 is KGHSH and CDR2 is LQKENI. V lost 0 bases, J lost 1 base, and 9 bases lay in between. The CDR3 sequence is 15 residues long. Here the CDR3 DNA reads TGTGCCAGCTCACCACCGAAAGGGACGAACACTGAAGCTTTCTTT. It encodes CASSPPKGTNTEAFF.

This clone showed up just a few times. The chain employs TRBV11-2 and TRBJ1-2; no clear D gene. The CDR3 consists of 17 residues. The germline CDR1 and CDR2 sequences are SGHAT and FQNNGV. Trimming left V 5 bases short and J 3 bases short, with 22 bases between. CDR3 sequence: CASSPVGVSREDYGYTF. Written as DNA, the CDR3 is TGTGCCAGCAGCCCAGTCGGTGTTTCTCGGGAGGACTATGGCTACACCTTC. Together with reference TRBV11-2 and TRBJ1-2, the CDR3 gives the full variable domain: EAGVAQSPRYKIIEKRQSVAFWCNPISGHATLYWYQQILGQGPKLLIQFQNNGVVDDSQLPKDRFSAERLKGVDSTLKIQPAKLEDSAVYLCASSPVGVSREDYGYTFGSGTRLTVV.

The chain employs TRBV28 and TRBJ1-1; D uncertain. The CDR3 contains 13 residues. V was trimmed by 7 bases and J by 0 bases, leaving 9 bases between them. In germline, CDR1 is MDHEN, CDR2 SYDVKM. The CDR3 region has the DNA TGTGCCAGCAACACCGGGCTGAACACTGAAGCTTTCTTT. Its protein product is CASNTGLNTEAFF.

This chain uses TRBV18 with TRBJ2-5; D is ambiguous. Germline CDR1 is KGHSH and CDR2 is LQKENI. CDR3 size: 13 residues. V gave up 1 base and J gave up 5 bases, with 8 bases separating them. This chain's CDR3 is CASSPRDRETQYF. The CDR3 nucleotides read TGTGCCAGCTCACCACGAGATAGGGAGACCCAGTACTTC.

CDR3 residues: CASSLIGNTEAFF. The DNA for the CDR3 is TGTGCCAGCAGCTTGATAGGAAACACTGAAGCTTTCTTT. J is TRBJ1-1 and V is TRBV7-9; the D is unclear. The CDR3 has 13 amino acids. V was pared by 3 bases and J by 2 bases, with 7 bases between. Germline CDR1 and CDR2: SEHNR and FQNEAQ (reference sequence).

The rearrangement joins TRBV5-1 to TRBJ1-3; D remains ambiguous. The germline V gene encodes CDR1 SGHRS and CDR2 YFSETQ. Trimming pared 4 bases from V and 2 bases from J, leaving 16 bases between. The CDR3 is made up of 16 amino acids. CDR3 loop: CASSARPQSTGNTIYF. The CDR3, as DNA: TGCGCCAGCAGCGCGAGACCCCAGAGCACTGGAAACACCATATATTTT. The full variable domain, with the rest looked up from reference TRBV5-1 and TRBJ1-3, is KAGVTQTPRYLIKTRGQQVTLSCSPISGHRSVSWYQQTPGQGLQFLFEYFSETQRNKGNFPGRFSGRQFSNSRSEMNVSTLELGDSALYLCASSARPQSTGNTIYFGEGSWLTVV.

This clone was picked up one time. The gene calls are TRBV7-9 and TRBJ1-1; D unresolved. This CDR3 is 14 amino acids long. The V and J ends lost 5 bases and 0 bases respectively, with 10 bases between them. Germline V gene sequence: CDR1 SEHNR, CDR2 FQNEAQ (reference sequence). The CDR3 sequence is CASSTKNLNTEAFF. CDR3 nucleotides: TGTGCCAGCAGCACGAAGAATCTGAACACTGAAGCTTTCTTT. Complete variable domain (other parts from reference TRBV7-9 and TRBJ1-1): DTGVSQNPRHKITKRGQNVTFRCDPISEHNRLYWYRQTLGQGPEFLTYFQNEAQLEKSRLLSDRFSAERPKGSFSTLEIQRTEQGDSAMYLCASSTKNLNTEAFFGQGTRLTVV.

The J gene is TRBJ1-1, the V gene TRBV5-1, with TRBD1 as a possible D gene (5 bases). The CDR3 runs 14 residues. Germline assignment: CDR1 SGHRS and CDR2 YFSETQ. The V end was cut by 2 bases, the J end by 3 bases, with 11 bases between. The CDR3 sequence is CASSFAQGDTEAFF. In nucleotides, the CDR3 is TGCGCCAGCAGCTTCGCTCAGGGCGACACTGAAGCTTTCTTT. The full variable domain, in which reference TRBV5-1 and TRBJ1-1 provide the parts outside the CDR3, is KAGVTQTPRYLIKTRGQQVTLSCSPISGHRSVSWYQQTPGQGLQFLFEYFSETQRNKGNFPGRFSGRQFSNSRSEMNVSTLELGDSALYLCASSFAQGDTEAFFGQGTRLTVV.

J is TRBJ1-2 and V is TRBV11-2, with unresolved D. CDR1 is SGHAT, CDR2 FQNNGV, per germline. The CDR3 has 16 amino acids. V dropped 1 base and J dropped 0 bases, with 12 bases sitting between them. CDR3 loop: CASSLAADATNYGYTF. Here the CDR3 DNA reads TGTGCCAGCAGCTTAGCCGCGGACGCTACTAACTATGGCTACACCTTC.

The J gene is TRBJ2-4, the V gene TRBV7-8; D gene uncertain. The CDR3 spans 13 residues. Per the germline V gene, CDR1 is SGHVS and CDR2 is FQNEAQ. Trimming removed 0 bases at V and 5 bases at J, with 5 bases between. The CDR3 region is CASSLADQNIQYF. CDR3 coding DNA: TGTGCCAGCAGCTTAGCCGACCAAAACATTCAGTACTTC.

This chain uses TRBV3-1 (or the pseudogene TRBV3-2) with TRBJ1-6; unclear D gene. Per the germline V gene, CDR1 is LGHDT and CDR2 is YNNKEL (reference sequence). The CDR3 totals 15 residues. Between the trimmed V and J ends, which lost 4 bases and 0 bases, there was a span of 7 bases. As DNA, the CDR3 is TGTGCCAGCAGCCTCCAGAGCTCCTATAATTCACCCCTCCACTTT. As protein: CASSLQSSYNSPLHF.

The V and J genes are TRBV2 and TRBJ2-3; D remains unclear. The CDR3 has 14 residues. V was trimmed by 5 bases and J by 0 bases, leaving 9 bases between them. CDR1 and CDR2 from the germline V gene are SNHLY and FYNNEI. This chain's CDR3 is CASSRTVSTDTQYF. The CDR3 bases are TGTGCCAGCAGTAGGACGGTCAGCACAGATACGCAGTATTTT.

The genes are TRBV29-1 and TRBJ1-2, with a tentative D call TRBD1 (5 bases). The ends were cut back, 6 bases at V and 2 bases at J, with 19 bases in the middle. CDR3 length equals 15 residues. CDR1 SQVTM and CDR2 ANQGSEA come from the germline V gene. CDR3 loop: CSVPPLREGNYGYTF. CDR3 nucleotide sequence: TGCAGCGTCCCCCCTTTACGGGAGGGGAACTATGGCTACACCTTC.

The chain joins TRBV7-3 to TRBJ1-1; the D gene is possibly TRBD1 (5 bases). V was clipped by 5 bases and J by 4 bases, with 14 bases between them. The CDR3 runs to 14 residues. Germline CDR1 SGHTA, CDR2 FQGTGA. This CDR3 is CASSRDLGTTEAFF. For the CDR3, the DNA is TGTGCCAGCAGCAGAGACCTTGGGACCACTGAAGCTTTCTTT.

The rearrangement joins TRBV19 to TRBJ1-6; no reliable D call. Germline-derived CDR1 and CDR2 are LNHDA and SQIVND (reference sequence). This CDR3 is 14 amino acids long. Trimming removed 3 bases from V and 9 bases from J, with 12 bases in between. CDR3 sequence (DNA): TGTGCCAGTAGTATCGGGCAGCGCAGTTCACCCCTCCACTTT. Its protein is CASSIGQRSSPLHF.

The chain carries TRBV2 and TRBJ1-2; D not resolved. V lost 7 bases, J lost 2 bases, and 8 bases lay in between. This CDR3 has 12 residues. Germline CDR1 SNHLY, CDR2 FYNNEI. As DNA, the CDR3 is TGTGCCAGCAACGACGAGAACTATGGCTACACCTTC. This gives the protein CASNDENYGYTF.

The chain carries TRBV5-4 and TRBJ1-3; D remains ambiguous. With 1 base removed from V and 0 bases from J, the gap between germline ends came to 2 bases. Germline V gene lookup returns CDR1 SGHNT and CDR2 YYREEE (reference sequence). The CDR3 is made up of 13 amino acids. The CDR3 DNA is TGTGCCAGCAGCTTGCCCTCTGGAAACACCATATATTTT. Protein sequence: CASSLPSGNTIYF.

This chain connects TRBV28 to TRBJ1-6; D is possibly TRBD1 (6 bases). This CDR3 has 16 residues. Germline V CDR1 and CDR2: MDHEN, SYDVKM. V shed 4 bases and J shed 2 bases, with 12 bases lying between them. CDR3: CASSSIGDTYNSPLHF. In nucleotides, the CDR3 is TGTGCCAGCAGTTCTATAGGGGACACCTATAATTCACCCCTCCACTTT.

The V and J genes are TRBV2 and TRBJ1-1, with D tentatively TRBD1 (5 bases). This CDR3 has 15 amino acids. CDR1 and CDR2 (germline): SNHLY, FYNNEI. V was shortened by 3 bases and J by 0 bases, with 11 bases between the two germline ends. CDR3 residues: CASSEMGLLNTEAFF. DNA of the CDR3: TGTGCCAGCAGTGAGATGGGACTGCTGAACACTGAAGCTTTCTTT. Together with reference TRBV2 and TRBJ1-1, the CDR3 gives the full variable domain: EPEVTQTPSHQVTQMGQEVILRCVPISNHLYFYWYRQILGQKVEFLVSFYNNEISEKSEIFDDQFSVERPDGSNFTLKIRSTKLEDSAMYFCASSEMGLLNTEAFFGQGTRLTVV.

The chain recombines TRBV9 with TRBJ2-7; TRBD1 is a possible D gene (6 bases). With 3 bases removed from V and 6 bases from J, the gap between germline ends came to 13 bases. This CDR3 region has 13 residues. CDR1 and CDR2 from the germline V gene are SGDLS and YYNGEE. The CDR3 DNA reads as TGTGCCAGCAGCGCCGAAGGGGGTCGCGAGCAGTACTTC. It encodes CASSAEGGREQYF.

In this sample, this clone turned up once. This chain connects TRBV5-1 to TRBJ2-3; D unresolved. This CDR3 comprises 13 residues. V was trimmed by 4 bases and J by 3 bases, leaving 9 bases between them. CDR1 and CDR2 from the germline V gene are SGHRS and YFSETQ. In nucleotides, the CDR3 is TGCGCCAGCAGCCGAGTTTTAACAGATACGCAGTATTTT. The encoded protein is CASSRVLTDTQYF.

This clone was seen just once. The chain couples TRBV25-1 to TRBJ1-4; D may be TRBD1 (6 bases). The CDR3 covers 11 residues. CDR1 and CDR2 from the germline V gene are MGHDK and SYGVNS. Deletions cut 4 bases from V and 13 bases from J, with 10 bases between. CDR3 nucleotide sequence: TGTGCCAGCAGTGTCCAGGGGCTACTGTTTTTT. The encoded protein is CASSVQGLLFF.

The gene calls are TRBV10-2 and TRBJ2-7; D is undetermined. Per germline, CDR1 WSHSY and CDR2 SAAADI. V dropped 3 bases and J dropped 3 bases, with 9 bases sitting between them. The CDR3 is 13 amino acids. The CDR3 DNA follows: TGCGCCAGCAGTGAAGGGAAGGGCTACGAGCAGTACTTC. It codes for CASSEGKGYEQYF.

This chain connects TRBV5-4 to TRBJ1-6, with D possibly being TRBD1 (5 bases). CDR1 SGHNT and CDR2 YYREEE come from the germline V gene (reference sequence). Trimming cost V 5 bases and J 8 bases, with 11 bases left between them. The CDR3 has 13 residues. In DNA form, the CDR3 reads TGTGCCAGCAGTTGGCAGGGAGATTCACCCCTCCACTTT. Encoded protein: CASSWQGDSPLHF.